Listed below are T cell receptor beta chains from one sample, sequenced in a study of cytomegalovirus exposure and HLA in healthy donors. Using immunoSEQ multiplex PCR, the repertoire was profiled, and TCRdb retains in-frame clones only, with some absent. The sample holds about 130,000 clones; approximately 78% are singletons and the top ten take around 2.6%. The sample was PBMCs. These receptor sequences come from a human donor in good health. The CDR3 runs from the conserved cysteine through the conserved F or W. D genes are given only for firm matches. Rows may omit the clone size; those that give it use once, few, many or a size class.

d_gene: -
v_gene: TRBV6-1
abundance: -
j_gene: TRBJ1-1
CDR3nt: TGTGCCAGCAGTGAAGGGAGACTGAGGACTGAAGCTTTCTTT
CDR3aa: CASSEGRLRTEAFF

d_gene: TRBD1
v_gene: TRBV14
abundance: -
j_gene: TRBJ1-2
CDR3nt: TGTGCCAGCAGCCAAGGCCTGACAGGGTACTCCGGCTACACCTTC
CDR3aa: CASSQGLTGYSGYTF

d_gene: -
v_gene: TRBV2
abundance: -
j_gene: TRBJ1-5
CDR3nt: TGTGCCAGCAGTCTAGATCAGCCCCAGCATTTT
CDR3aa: CASSLDQPQHF

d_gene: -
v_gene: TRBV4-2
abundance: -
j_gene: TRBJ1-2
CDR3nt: TGTGCCAGCAGCCAAGATTTCACAGCCTCCTATGGCTACACCTTC
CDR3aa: CASSQDFTASYGYTF

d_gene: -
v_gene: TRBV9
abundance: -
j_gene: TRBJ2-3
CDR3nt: TGTGCCAGCAGCGTAGGACCGGTCGCAGGTACGCAGTATTTT
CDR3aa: CASSVGPVAGTQYF

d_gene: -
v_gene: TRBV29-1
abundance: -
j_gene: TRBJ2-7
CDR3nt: TGCAGCGCCACTGGGGCGGTCAGCCAAACCTACGAGCAGTACTTC
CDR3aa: CSATGAVSQTYEQYF

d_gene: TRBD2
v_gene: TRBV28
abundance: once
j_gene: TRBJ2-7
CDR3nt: TGTGCCAGCAGTTCACCCGCTAGCGGGAGCTCCTACGAGCAGTACTTC
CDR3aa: CASSSPASGSSYEQYF

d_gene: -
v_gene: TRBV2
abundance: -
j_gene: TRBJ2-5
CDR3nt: TGTGCCAGCAGGCCCGGGAGCAGAGAGACCCAGTACTTC
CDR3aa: CASRPGSRETQYF

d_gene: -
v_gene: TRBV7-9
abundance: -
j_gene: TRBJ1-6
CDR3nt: TGTGCCAGCAGCAAGGGGCCAGGACAGTCACCCCTCCACTTT
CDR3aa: CASSKGPGQSPLHF

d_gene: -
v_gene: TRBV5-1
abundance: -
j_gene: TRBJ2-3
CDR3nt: TGCGCCAGCAGCCAATCCACAGGGAGAGATACGCAGTATTTT
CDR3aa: CASSQSTGRDTQYF

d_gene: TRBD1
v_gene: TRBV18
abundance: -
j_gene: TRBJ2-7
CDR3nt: TGTGCCAGCTCACCCGAGGACAGGCCAAACCCAGAGCAGTACTTC
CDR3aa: CASSPEDRPNPEQYF

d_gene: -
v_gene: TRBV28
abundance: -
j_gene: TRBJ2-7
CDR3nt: TGTGCCACCGAGACAGGGACTCACGAGCAGTACTTC
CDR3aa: CATETGTHEQYF

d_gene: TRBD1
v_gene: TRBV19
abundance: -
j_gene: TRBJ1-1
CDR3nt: TGTGCCAGTAGTCGACGACAGGGATGGGCGGACACTGAAGCTTTCTTT
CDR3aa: CASSRRQGWADTEAFF

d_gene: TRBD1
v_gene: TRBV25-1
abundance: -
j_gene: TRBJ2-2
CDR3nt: TGTGCCAGCAGTGTCTTGGGACAGGGTGCGAACACCGGGGAGCTGTTTTTT
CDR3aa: CASSVLGQGANTGELFF